The clone carrying this T cell receptor beta chain was seen just once. This sample was taken from a study of OX40 agonist ivuxolimab in advanced cancers. V was clipped by 0 bases and J by 6 bases, with 11 bases between them. CDR3 length: 14 residues. CDR1 is LNHDA, CDR2 SQIVND, per germline (reference sequence). Using immunoSEQ multiplex PCR, the repertoire was profiled, and TCRdb retains in-frame clones only, with some absent. Counted here are about 78,000 clones, approximately 90% occurring once; the ten biggest clones make up approximately 2.9%. This chain joins TRBV19 and TRBJ1-1; D ambiguous. The source of this sequence is an adult with an advanced solid tumor such as melanoma, head and neck, liver or kidney cancer. The sample here was CD4+ or CD8+ T cells sorted from blood, taken in a trial of the OX40 agonist ivuxolimab. Written as DNA, the CDR3 is TGTGCCAGTAGTATAGATCTAGACCCCGCTGAAGCTTTCTTT. Encoded protein: CASSIDLDPAEAFF.